These 22 T cell receptor beta chains originate from one sample sequenced in a study of blood T cells in healthy people across ages. A sample-barcoded 5' primer and a J-beta primer mix were used in a second PCR of roughly 6 to 11 cycles. Using its own MiXCR run on the 5' RACE reads, TCRdb lists one record per CDR3 protein. This sample yields more than 900,000 distinct CDR3 sequences, of which 25% to 35% are seen a single time; roughly 10% belongs to the top ten. This sample was also put to use in a study of T cells of mothers and their children.

The sequencing sample was made of blood. The receptors stem from a woman aged 40 to 50 in good health.

The rearrangement links TRBV14 to TRBJ2-5; 7 bases agree with TRBD2. This CDR3 has 16 residues. Germline lookup yields CDR1 SGHDN and CDR2 FVKESK. V was clipped by 1 base and J by 5 bases; unmatched bases: 10. In DNA form, the CDR3 reads TGTGCCAGCAGCCAAGTGCGGGGGATACTGCAGGAGACCCAGTACTTC. Translating it yields CASSQVRGILQETQYF.

This clonotype was observed a handful of times. This rearrangement joins TRBV18 to TRBJ1-2, with D tentatively TRBD1 (5 bases). The V gene's germline CDR1 is KGHSH and CDR2 LQKENI. CDR3 length equals 18 residues. V shed 4 bases and J shed 0 bases, with 21 bases lying between them. CDR3 loop: CASSLNVGGGITNYGYTF. The CDR3 DNA follows: TGTGCCAGCTCACTGAATGTCGGCGGGGGGATAACTAACTATGGCTACACCTTC.

The V call is TRBV29-1, the J call TRBJ2-4; weak D call: TRBD1 (5 bases). The V end lost 1 base, the J end lost 13 bases, and 17 bases lay between the germline ends. Germline V gives CDR1 SQVTM, CDR2 ANQGSEA. The CDR3 spans 13 residues. CDR3 sequence reads: CSVEVDRYNEQYF. The CDR3 nucleotides are TGCAGCGTTGAAGTAGACAGATACAATGAGCAGTACTTC.

This clonotype has ten or more counts. The chain carries TRBV5-1 and TRBJ2-7; a possible D gene is TRBD2 (5 bases). CDR1 is SGHRS, CDR2 YFSETQ, per germline. The CDR3 runs 13 residues. With 4 bases removed from V and 3 bases from J, the gap between germline ends came to 11 bases. CDR3 sequence reads: CASSPAGDYEQYF. The CDR3 nucleotides are TGCGCCAGCAGCCCGGCGGGTGACTACGAGCAGTACTTC.

This clonotype was counted at least ten times. The gene calls are TRBV12-3 or TRBV12-4 and TRBJ1-1; D call uncertain. This CDR3 is 13 amino acids long. Trimming stripped 2 bases from V and 0 bases from J, with 4 bases between. CDR3 nucleotides: TGTGCCAGCAGTTTACTTGTGAACACTGAAGCTTTCTTT. As protein: CASSLLVNTEAFF.

This clonotype was detected a few times. The junction and the germline gene differ at one end; a read error may be behind it. The rearrangement joins TRBV15 to TRBJ2-4; either TRBD1 or TRBD2 may fit D (5 bases each). Per germline, CDR1 LNHNV and CDR2 YYDKDF (reference sequence). This CDR3 has 13 amino acids. For the CDR3, the DNA is TGTGCCACCAGCGGAGACAGAGTGGGGGAGCAGTACTTC. Encoded protein: CATSGDRVGEQYF.

This clonotype occurred a few times. Sequence at one end of the junction differs from germline and may be a read error. The chain carries TRBV7-8 and TRBJ1-2, with D hard to call. The germline V gene encodes CDR1 SGHVS and CDR2 FQNEAQ. The CDR3 runs 15 residues. CDR3 in DNA: TGTGCCAGCAGCTTATCAGGATCGAACCCCTATGGCCACACCTTC. It translates to CASSLSGSNPYGHTF.

This chain joins TRBV19 and TRBJ2-3, with D perhaps TRBD1 (6 bases). The CDR3 loop spans 15 amino acids. Trimming left V 3 bases short and J 4 bases short, with 14 bases between. CDR1 is LNHDA and CDR2 is SQIVND in the germline V gene (reference sequence). CDR3 residues: CASSMATGLPDTQYF. Here the CDR3 DNA reads TGTGCCAGTAGTATGGCCACAGGGTTGCCAGATACGCAGTATTTT.

The J gene is TRBJ1-2, the V gene TRBV27; 9 nucleotides agree with TRBD1. CDR1 MNHEY and CDR2 SMNVEV come from the germline V gene (reference sequence). CDR3 size: 16 residues. Trimming took 6 bases from V and 4 from J; bases not matched to a gene: 12. This CDR3 reads CASSRQGVMGPYGYTF. The CDR3 DNA sequence: TGTGCCAGCAGCCGACAGGGGGTCATGGGTCCCTATGGCTACACCTTC.

The rearrangement uses TRBV7-2 and TRBJ2-5; D remains unclear. Between the trimmed V and J ends, which lost 8 bases and 5 bases, there was a span of 18 bases. Germline CDR1 and CDR2: SGHTA and FQGNSA. The CDR3 covers 14 residues. The CDR3 protein is CASGPMSQVETQYF. The CDR3 DNA follows: TGTGCCAGCGGCCCGATGAGCCAGGTTGAGACCCAGTACTTC. The entire variable domain, with the rest obtained from reference TRBV7-2 and TRBJ2-5, is as follows: GAGVSQSPSNKVTEKGKDVELRCDPISGHTALYWYRQSLGQGLEFLIYFQGNSAPDKSGLPSDRFSAERTGGSVSTLTIQRTQQEDSAVYLCASGPMSQVETQYFGPGTRLLVL.

This clonotype showed up just a few times. A read error may be the cause here, since a much bigger clone is one base away. The chain has TRBV15 and TRBJ2-1, with D unresolved. V was shortened by 11 bases and J by 0 bases, with 14 bases between the two germline ends. Germline CDR1 reads LNHNV; CDR2 reads YYDKDF (reference sequence). CDR3 length: 14 amino acids. For the CDR3, the DNA is TGTGCCGCCTCCGGGCCTCCCTCCTACAATGAGCAGTTCTTC. This codes for CAASGPPSYNEQFF. The variable domain in full, with the rest retrieved from reference TRBV15 and TRBJ2-1, is DAMVIQNPRYQVTQFGKPVTLSCSQTLNHNVMYWYQQKSSQAPKLLFHYYDKDFNNEADTPDNFQSRRPNTSFCFLDIRSPGLGDTAMYLCAASGPPSYNEQFFGPGTRLTVL.

This clonotype was observed a few times. This chain connects TRBV7-9 to TRBJ2-3; TRBD1 matches at 10 bases. From germline, CDR1 is SEHNR and CDR2 FQNEAQ (reference sequence). V dropped 5 bases and J dropped 5; count of bases not matched to a gene: 7. This CDR3 spans 15 amino acids. The CDR3 sequence: CASSSDRGRVDTQYF. For the CDR3, the DNA is TGTGCCAGCAGCAGTGACAGGGGGCGAGTAGATACGCAGTATTTT.

In its sample, this clonotype was seen many times. The chain employs TRBV11-2 and TRBJ2-6; no firm D call. Germline CDR1 reads SGHAT; CDR2 reads FQNNGV. Trimming pared 4 bases from V and 11 bases from J, leaving 12 bases between. CDR3 size: 13 residues. The chain's CDR3 is CASSSYHKDVLTF. The CDR3 coding sequence is TGTGCCAGCAGCTCCTACCATAAGGACGTCCTGACTTTC.

The chain has TRBV12-3 or TRBV12-4 and TRBJ1-6; D unclear. This CDR3 contains 14 residues. Trimming stripped 7 bases from V and 0 bases from J, with 7 bases between. The CDR3 region is CASTWSSYNSPLHF. The DNA for the CDR3 is TGTGCCAGCACCTGGAGCTCCTATAATTCACCCCTCCACTTT.

The chain is built from TRBV3-1 and TRBJ2-7, with 11 bases lining up with TRBD2. J gave up 3 bases and V 3 bases, and 7 bases lay outside the gene matches. Germline values: CDR1 LGHDT, CDR2 YNNKEL (reference sequence). The CDR3 totals 16 residues. The CDR3: CASSQRTSGGRYEQYF. The DNA for the CDR3 is TGTGCCAGCAGCCAGCGTACTAGCGGGGGTCGCTACGAGCAGTACTTC.

This clonotype was observed a few times. Here the CDR3 DNA reads TGCAGCGCCCGGACAGGCCTTAGCAATCAGCCCCAGCATTTT. The encoded protein is CSARTGLSNQPQHF. The V call is TRBV29-1, the J call TRBJ1-5, with 7 bases aligning to TRBD1. Per germline, CDR1 SQVTM and CDR2 ANQGSEA. The CDR3 sequence is 14 residues long. Germline trimming cut 7 bases from V and 0 bases from J; bases unmatched to any gene: 6.

This clonotype showed up just a few times. This chain joins TRBV5-1 and TRBJ2-1; D is perhaps TRBD1 or TRBD2 (5 bases each). V was trimmed by 2 bases and J by 7 bases, leaving 22 bases between them. The CDR3 runs 17 residues. Looked up from germline, CDR1 is SGHRS and CDR2 is YFSETQ. Written as DNA, the CDR3 is TGCGCCAGCAGCTTTGATTCCCCAGGGAGAGGTGAGAATGAGCAGTTCTTC. Protein product: CASSFDSPGRGENEQFF.

A word on this clonotype: Since a much larger clone is just one base distant, this may be a read error. J is TRBJ2-7 and V is TRBV10-3; D is ambiguous. CDR3 length: 13 amino acids. CDR1 is ENHRY, CDR2 SYGVKD, per germline. CDR3 coding DNA: TGTGCCATCAGGGAGTTTGGATCCTACGAGCAGTACTTC. It codes for CAIREFGSYEQYF.

This clonotype was counted between two and nine times. The J gene is TRBJ2-3, the V gene TRBV5-1; D is unresolved. Germline assignment: CDR1 SGHRS and CDR2 YFSETQ. V gave up 7 bases and J gave up 1 base, with 16 bases separating them. CDR3 size: 15 residues. The CDR3 DNA reads as TGCGCCAGCCAACCGACCGGAGATGGCACAGATACGCAGTATTTT. Translated: CASQPTGDGTDTQYF.

The chain employs TRBV12-3 or TRBV12-4 and TRBJ1-1, with a weak D call TRBD1 (6 bases). CDR3 length: 15 amino acids. The V and J ends lost 5 bases and 2 bases respectively, with 15 bases between them. In DNA form, the CDR3 reads TGTGCCAGCAGTAATCCCGGGACACCAAACACTGAAGCTTTCTTT. Translation gives CASSNPGTPNTEAFF.

This clonotype was observed many times. The chain carries TRBV27 and TRBJ2-3; the D is unclear. Germline V lookup: CDR1 MNHEY, CDR2 SMNVEV (reference sequence). Trimming removed 7 bases from V and 2 bases from J, with 13 bases in between. The CDR3 contains 14 residues. CDR3 loop: CASTIKFSTDTQYF. The DNA of the CDR3 is TGTGCCAGCACAATTAAGTTTTCCACAGATACGCAGTATTTT.

On this clonotype itself: One end of the junction varies from germline; a read error may be responsible. The chain uses TRBV7-3 and TRBJ2-3, with TRBD2 matching over 8 bases. CDR1 is SGHTA and CDR2 is FQGTGA in the germline V gene. CDR3 length: 15 amino acids. CDR3 region: CASSSGGGRTDTRYF. As DNA, the CDR3 is TGTGCCAGCAGCTCCGGCGGGGGGAGAACAGATACGCGGTATTTT.